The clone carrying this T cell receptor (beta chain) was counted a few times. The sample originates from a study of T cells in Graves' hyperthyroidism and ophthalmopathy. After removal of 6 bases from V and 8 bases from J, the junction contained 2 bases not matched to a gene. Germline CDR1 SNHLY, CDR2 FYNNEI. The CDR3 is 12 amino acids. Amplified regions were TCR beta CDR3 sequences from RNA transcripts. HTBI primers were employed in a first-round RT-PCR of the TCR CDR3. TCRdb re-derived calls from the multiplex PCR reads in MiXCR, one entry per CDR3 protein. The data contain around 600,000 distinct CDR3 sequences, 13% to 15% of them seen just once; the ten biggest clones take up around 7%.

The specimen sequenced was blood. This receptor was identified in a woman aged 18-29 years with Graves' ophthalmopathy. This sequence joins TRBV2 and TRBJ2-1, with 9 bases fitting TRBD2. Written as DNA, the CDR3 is TGTGCCAGCAGCCGACTAGCGGATGAGCAGTTCTTC. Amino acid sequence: CASSRLADEQFF.